Below, 30 T cell receptor beta chains from the same sample are listed, as sequenced in a study of regulatory T cells in long-lasting Graves disease. Time point given: persistent/refractory GD, antithyroid drugs over 5 years with positive TRAb. Construction of the TCR library relied on RNA isolated from PBMCs. Through Arm-PCR of CDR3 regions and iRepertoire HTBI primers, TCR beta libraries were built. TCRdb reprocessed the multiplex PCR reads via MiXCR and lists one record per CDR3 protein. The sample shows 430,000 or so distinct CDR3 sequences, around 20% of them seen only once. The starting material was peripheral blood mononuclear cells (PBMCs), obtained when the disease was refractory, from a patient treated with antithyroid drugs. The receptors here all came from a female donor with Graves disease.

In its sample, this clonotype was seen many times. CDR3 region: CASSLGSSGGSYEQYF. CDR3 bases: TGTGCCAGCAGTTTAGGTTCTAGCGGGGGATCCTACGAGCAGTACTTC. This sequence joins TRBV12-3 or TRBV12-4 and TRBJ2-7, with 10 bases matching TRBD2. The length of the CDR3 is 16 residues. The J segment lost 1 base and the V segment lost 1 base, leaving 4 bases of the junction unmatched.

In this sample, this clonotype turned up many times. This rearrangement joins TRBV2 to TRBJ1-6; no clear D. The CDR3 runs to 13 residues. CDR1 is SNHLY, CDR2 FYNNEI, per germline. Deletions cut 7 bases from V and 5 bases from J, with 9 bases between. For the CDR3, the DNA is TGTGCCAGCATAGACATACATAATTCACCCCTCCACTTT. Translated, it gives CASIDIHNSPLHF.

This clonotype was observed many times. The rearrangement links TRBV5-1 to TRBJ1-5; tentative D call: TRBD1 (5 bases). In germline, CDR1 is SGHRS, CDR2 YFSETQ. The CDR3 contains 15 residues. The V gene lost 5 bases and the J gene lost 0 bases, with 12 bases spanning the gap. The DNA of the CDR3 is TGCGCCAGCAGAACGGACACATATAGCAATCAGCCCCAGCATTTT. Translation gives CASRTDTYSNQPQHF. Drawing the rest from reference TRBV5-1 and TRBJ1-5, the complete variable domain is KAGVTQTPRYLIKTRGQQVTLSCSPISGHRSVSWYQQTPGQGLQFLFEYFSETQRNKGNFPGRFSGRQFSNSRSEMNVSTLELGDSALYLCASRTDTYSNQPQHFGDGTRLSIL.

A word on this clonotype: A junction end diverges from the germline sequence, so it may reflect a read error. The rearrangement links TRBV7-2 to TRBJ1-5; D is perhaps TRBD1 (6 bases). Germline V gene lookup returns CDR1 SGHTA and CDR2 FQGNSA. The CDR3 runs to 15 residues. The CDR3: CASSSMGARNRPQHF. In DNA, the CDR3 is TGTGCCAGCAGCTCGATGGGGGCCCGCAATCGGCCCCAGCATTTT.

This clonotype was seen only a few times. The J gene is TRBJ2-1, the V gene TRBV5-1, with D perhaps matching TRBD1 or TRBD2 (6 bases each). Germline V gene lookup returns CDR1 SGHRS and CDR2 YFSETQ. The CDR3 has 13 residues. Trimming took off 4 bases at V and 7 bases at J, with 12 bases between the two ends. This chain's CDR3 is CASSQRGLNEQFF. As DNA, the CDR3 is TGCGCCAGCAGCCAACGGGGGCTTAATGAGCAGTTCTTC.

This clonotype was seen repeatedly, ten times or more. V usage is TRBV10-3 and J usage is TRBJ2-5, with TRBD2 matching over 9 bases. V lost 10 bases, J lost 5 bases, and 8 bases stayed unmatched. CDR3 size: 13 residues. Germline CDR1 and CDR2: ENHRY and SYGVKD. The CDR3 DNA is TGTGCCACCAAATTAGCGGGAGAGGAGACCCAGTACTTC. This gives the protein CATKLAGEETQYF.

This clonotype was recorded a few times. V usage is TRBV30 and J usage is TRBJ2-2; TRBD2 aligns across 8 bases. V lost 2 bases, J lost 1 base, and 0 bases stayed unmatched. The CDR3 loop spans 14 amino acids. CDR1 is GTSNPN, CDR2 SVGIG, per germline (reference sequence). The CDR3 region is CAWSTSGNTGELFF. CDR3 DNA: TGTGCCTGGAGTACTAGCGGGAACACCGGGGAGCTGTTTTTT.

The V and J genes are TRBV30 and TRBJ2-7; 10 positions agree with TRBD1. This CDR3 has 14 amino acids. With 4 bases clipped from V and 4 bases from J, the junction kept 7 bases outside the gene matches. The germline V gene encodes CDR1 GTSNPN and CDR2 SVGIG (reference sequence). The CDR3 sequence is CAWNTRDRGYEQYF. For the CDR3, the DNA is TGTGCCTGGAACACCCGGGACAGGGGTTACGAGCAGTACTTC.

The rearrangement links TRBV3-1 to TRBJ2-7; TRBD2 agrees at 7 bases. CDR1 is LGHDT, CDR2 YNNKEL, per germline (reference sequence). V trimming: 3 bases; J trimming: 6 bases; junction bases outside the gene matches: 14. The CDR3 runs to 16 residues. In nucleotides, the CDR3 is TGTGCCAGCAGCCAGCGGGGGAATAGCGACCGGCTCGAGCAGTACTTC. It translates to CASSQRGNSDRLEQYF.

This clonotype was found many times. V is TRBV12-3 or TRBV12-4 and J is TRBJ2-7; TRBD1 agrees at 8 bases. The CDR3 is 14 amino acids. The V and J ends lost 6 bases and 5 bases, in that order; junction bases with no gene match: 9. CDR3 sequence reads: CASSRGQGSNEQYF. The CDR3 DNA is TGTGCCAGCAGCCGCGGACAGGGAAGCAACGAGCAGTACTTC.

With respect to this clonotype: This may arise from a read error, as a much more abundant clone is one base away. The V gene is TRBV20-1, the J gene TRBJ1-5; no reliable D call. The ends were cut back, 1 base at V and 0 bases at J, with 4 bases in the middle. There are 13 residues in the CDR3. Germline lookup yields CDR1 DFQATT and CDR2 SNEGSKA (reference sequence). The CDR3 coding sequence is TGCAGTGCTAGAGTGAATAGCAATCAGCCCCAGCATTTT. Its protein product is CSARVNSNQPQHF.

This clonotype was counted at least ten times. V and J are TRBV7-8 and TRBJ1-4; tentatively, D is TRBD1 (5 bases). This CDR3 has 17 residues. Trimming took 2 bases from V and 0 from J, leaving 13 bases between them. Germline CDR1 SGHVS, CDR2 FQNEAQ. The chain's CDR3 is CASSLNSGGPTNEKLFF. The CDR3 DNA is TGTGCCAGCAGCTTAAATTCCGGGGGACCAACTAATGAAAAACTGTTTTTT.

For this clonotype: Its ends do not fully match the called genes, so a read error is possible. The genes are TRBV5-1 and TRBJ1-1, with D perhaps TRBD1 (5 bases). CDR1 is SGHRS and CDR2 is YFSETQ in the germline V gene. The CDR3 sequence is 14 residues long. The CDR3 region is CVSSFRAGGTEAFF. The CDR3 DNA reads as TGCGTCAGCAGCTTCCGGGCTGGGGGCACTGAAGCTTTCTTT.

This clonotype was counted at least ten times. The chain has TRBV28 and TRBJ2-2, with TRBD1 matching over 7 bases. With 6 bases clipped from V and 8 bases from J, the junction kept 3 bases outside the gene matches. Germline V gives CDR1 MDHEN, CDR2 SYDVKM. This CDR3 contains 12 residues. CDR3 nucleotide sequence: TGTGCCAGCAGGACAGGGCTGGGGGAGCTGTTTTTT. This sequence encodes CASRTGLGELFF.

The CDR3 protein is CASGGELNTEAFF. In nucleotides, the CDR3 is TGTGCCAGCGGGGGGGAGCTGAACACTGAAGCTTTCTTT. This chain links TRBV5-6 with TRBJ1-1; D perhaps matches TRBD1 (5 bases). The V and J ends lost 7 bases and 0 bases respectively, with 10 bases between them. This CDR3 contains 13 residues. In germline, CDR1 is SGHDT, CDR2 YYEEEE. Supplemented by reference TRBV5-6 and TRBJ1-1, the full variable domain reads DAGVTQSPTHLIKTRGQQVTLRCSPKSGHDTVSWYQQALGQGPQFIFQYYEEEERQRGNFPDRFSGHQFPNYSSELNVNALLLGDSALYLCASGGELNTEAFFGQGTRLTVV.

This clonotype was seen more than once but under ten times. The chain couples TRBV5-1 to TRBJ1-1, with 7 bases lining up with TRBD1. CDR3 length: 17 residues. Germline assignment: CDR1 SGHRS and CDR2 YFSETQ. The trim removed 4 bases at V and 5 bases at J, leaving 17 bases unmatched. The CDR3 DNA reads as TGCGCCAGCAGCAATGGAAGACAGGGAGGTTATATGACTGAAGCTTTCTTT. Translated: CASSNGRQGGYMTEAFF.

This clonotype came up many times. The J gene is TRBJ1-1, the V gene TRBV2; 10 bases line up with TRBD1. Germline CDR1 and CDR2: SNHLY and FYNNEI. The CDR3 is 15 residues long. Trimming removed 4 bases from V and 4 bases from J; junction bases left unmatched: 6. CDR3 in amino acids: CASSGDRGRGTEAFF. CDR3 DNA sequence: TGTGCCAGCAGTGGGGACAGGGGCCGGGGCACTGAAGCTTTCTTT.

This clonotype was observed a few times. V is TRBV10-3 and J is TRBJ2-2; no clear D gene. In germline, CDR1 is ENHRY, CDR2 SYGVKD. V was trimmed by 3 bases and J by 3 bases, leaving 14 bases between them. The CDR3 is 16 amino acids. CDR3 DNA: TGTGCCATCAGTGATGCGGTCGAACGGTACACCGGGGAGCTGTTTTTT. Amino acid sequence: CAISDAVERYTGELFF.

This clonotype was observed a handful of times. The rearrangement uses TRBV27 and TRBJ2-2; no clear D. The CDR3 runs 13 residues. Trimming took 5 bases from V and 6 from J, leaving 10 bases between them. The germline gives CDR1 MNHEY, CDR2 SMNVEV (reference sequence). CDR3 residues: CASSTLGSGELFF. The CDR3 coding sequence is TGTGCCAGCAGTACCCTTGGATCCGGGGAGCTGTTTTTT.

Concerning this clonotype: A much more abundant neighbour one base away suggests this may be a read error. This is likely a read error, given that the CDR3 carries no conserved phenylalanine or tryptophan at its end. The J gene is TRBJ2-2, the V gene TRBV28; 7 nucleotides match TRBD2. Germline assignment: CDR1 MDHEN and CDR2 SYDVKM. J lost 6 bases, V lost 4 bases, and 14 bases had no gene match. The CDR3 is 17 amino acids. The CDR3 region has the DNA TGTGCCAGCAGTTATCGTTCGGCGGGAGTAGGGGCCGGGGAGCTGTTTCTT. Translation: CASSYRSAGVGAGELFL.

The count of this clonotype is one. Being one base from a much bigger clone, this may be a read error. The genes are TRBV7-9 and TRBJ2-1, with D perhaps TRBD1 (5 bases). The CDR3 consists of 16 residues. Germline V gene data show CDR1 as SEHNR and CDR2 as FQNEAQ (reference sequence). The CDR3 is CASSEYRTPGRNERFF. For the CDR3, the DNA is TGTGCCAGCAGTGAGTACCGGACCCCAGGGCGGAATGAGCGGTTCTTC.

The CDR3 sequence: CASRGTGEGNQPQHF. As DNA, the CDR3 is TGTGCCAGCAGAGGGACAGGGGAGGGCAATCAGCCCCAGCATTTT. The genes are TRBV6-1 and TRBJ1-5; 10 bases match TRBD1. Unmatched junction bases numbered 4, after V lost 6 bases and J lost 2 bases. Germline V gives CDR1 MNHNS, CDR2 SASEGT. The CDR3 consists of 15 residues.

Many counts were recorded for this clonotype. DNA of the CDR3: TGTGCCAGCAGTTGGGGGACAGCTAACTATGGCTACACCTTC. Amino acid sequence: CASSWGTANYGYTF. This chain links TRBV12-3 or TRBV12-4 with TRBJ1-2; 7 positions match TRBD1. Trimming took 4 bases from V and 0 from J; bases not matched to a gene: 2. This CDR3 has 14 amino acids.

This clonotype was found many times. The chain carries TRBV6-1 and TRBJ2-2, with D possibly TRBD2 on 5 matching bases. V lost 5 bases and J lost 6, with 7 bases in between. The CDR3 sequence is 12 residues long. CDR1 is MNHNS, CDR2 SASEGT, per germline. The CDR3 reads CASSRGAGELFF. The DNA of the CDR3 is TGTGCCAGCAGTCGGGGTGCCGGGGAGCTGTTTTTT.

This clonotype was seen a handful of times. The chain employs TRBV5-1 and TRBJ2-5; 10 bases map to TRBD1. The germline V gene has CDR1 SGHRS and CDR2 YFSETQ. J was trimmed by 4 bases and V by 2 bases; bases with no gene match: 8. CDR3 length: 16 residues. The CDR3 region is CASSLPDRGRGETQYF. CDR3 DNA: TGCGCCAGCAGCTTACCTGACAGGGGGCGCGGAGAGACCCAGTACTTC. Drawing the rest from reference TRBV5-1 and TRBJ2-5, the complete variable domain is KAGVTQTPRYLIKTRGQQVTLSCSPISGHRSVSWYQQTPGQGLQFLFEYFSETQRNKGNFPGRFSGRQFSNSRSEMNVSTLELGDSALYLCASSLPDRGRGETQYFGPGTRLLVL.

The chain employs TRBV6-1 and TRBJ1-3; 7 nucleotides align to TRBD1. The CDR3 has 18 amino acids. With V trimmed by 1 base and J by 4 bases, 13 bases remained unmatched. CDR1 is MNHNS, CDR2 SASEGT, per germline. Here the CDR3 DNA reads TGTGCCAGCAGTGAAGGTCCGACAGGGTCTGGCGTAGGAAACACCATATATTTT. Translated, it gives CASSEGPTGSGVGNTIYF.

This chain links TRBV30 with TRBJ2-7; TRBD1 matches at 10 bases. Trimming cost V 0 bases and J 4 bases; bases outside gene matches: 6. The CDR3 runs 15 residues. From germline, CDR1 is GTSNPN and CDR2 SVGIG (reference sequence). This chain's CDR3 is CAWSVGDRGVYEQYF. DNA of the CDR3: TGTGCCTGGAGTGTTGGGGACAGGGGTGTTTACGAGCAGTACTTC.

This clonotype was counted at least ten times. The chain couples TRBV28 to TRBJ2-7, with D unclear. Looked up from germline, CDR1 is MDHEN and CDR2 is SYDVKM. V gave up 6 bases and J gave up 10 bases, with 16 bases separating them. CDR3 size: 12 residues. As DNA, the CDR3 is TGTGCCAGCAGCACCGGGCTACCACCCCAGTACTTC. Amino acid sequence: CASSTGLPPQYF.

There are many counts of this clonotype. The CDR3 protein is CASSFGDLALHF. The CDR3 bases are TGTGCCAGCAGTTTTGGGGATCTAGCCCTCCACTTT. The chain is built from TRBV28 and TRBJ1-6, with no clear D. The V gene lost 3 bases and the J gene lost 14 bases, with 11 bases spanning the gap. This CDR3 comprises 12 residues. Looked up from germline, CDR1 is MDHEN and CDR2 is SYDVKM.

The chain uses TRBV20-1 and TRBJ1-6; D remains unclear. V was cut by 0 bases and J by 8 bases, with 8 bases left in between. Per the germline V gene, CDR1 is DFQATT and CDR2 is SNEGSKA (reference sequence). The CDR3 totals 13 residues. CDR3 DNA: TGCAGTGCTAGAGATCTCGGTTATTCACCCCTCCACTTT. It specifies CSARDLGYSPLHF.